This T cell receptor (beta chain) comes out of a study of glioma-infiltrating T cells. The CDR3 covers 13 residues. The germline V gene encodes CDR1 SQVTM and CDR2 ANQGSEA. V gave up 0 bases and J gave up 4 bases, with 9 bases separating them. Amplification of TCR alpha and beta CDR3 regions from RNA used iRepertoire nested multiplex PCR. Tissue mRNA or PBMC total RNA, roughly 95-400 ng, went into one-step reverse transcription and amplification. Each CDR3 protein is one row after TCRdb ran MiXCR on the multiplex PCR reads. In the table there are under 50,000 distinct CDR3 sequences, about a fifth of which are singletons. General study findings and limits: Tissue-blood divergence was below expectation in non-neoplastic patients, above in gliomas. CDR3 overlap between tissue and blood was very small.

The table lists this clonotype with many counts. The antigen is undetermined. The specimen sequenced was glioma tissue, nonneoplastic brain tissue, or PBMCs (not recorded which). The genes are TRBV29-1 and TRBJ1-1; D might be TRBD1 (5 bases). The sequence was collected from a human donor with low-grade glioma or glioblastoma, undergoing nonglioma brain surgery, or in good health (not recorded which). This CDR3 reads CSVEEGEGTEAFF. The CDR3, as DNA: TGCAGCGTTGAAGAGGGGGAGGGCACTGAAGCTTTCTTT.